This TCR beta chain was obtained from a study of blood T cell repertoires in COVID-19. About the research overall: Nucleic acid was either cDNA or gDNA, and it came from T cells, B-cell-depleted T cells, or PBMCs.

Data came from immunoSEQ multiplex PCR; TCRdb stores just in-frame clones and leaves some out. The repertoire includes approximately 440,000 clones, 80% to 95% of them detected once, and about 0.6% sits in the top ten. Trimming at V came to 5 bases and at J to 5 bases, leaving 5 bases not matched to a gene. The germline CDR1 and CDR2 sequences are WNHNN and SYGVQD (reference sequence). CDR3 size: 14 residues. Participants, about 18 to 100 years old, spanned 25 or so US areas. Assignment of participants to cohorts was predicated upon participant-reported clinical history. The gene calls are TRBV10-1 and TRBJ2-2; 7 nucleotides line up with TRBD2. The sample consisted of PBMCs or T cells enriched from blood (not recorded which). This clonotype originated in a man aged 18-30 years who had recovered from COVID-19. CDR3 in DNA: TGCGCCAGCAGTAATCTAGCGGCTACCGGGGAGCTGTTTTTT. It translates to CASSNLAATGELFF.